What follows are 26 T cell receptor beta chains derived from one specimen sequenced in a study of T cell clonality in common variable immunodeficiency. General observations from the study: Fewer deletions and N-nucleotide insertions were reportedly seen in common variable immunodeficiency TCR beta sequences.

These receptors have no known antigen. The protocol was immunoSEQ multiplex PCR, while the TCRdb copy is restricted to in-frame clones and leaves out a portion. The repertoire shows 25,000 to 30,000 clones, none seen only once; the top ten take about 29%. What was sequenced was peripheral blood mononuclear cells. These TCRs come from a human donor with common variable immunodeficiency.

This clone was detected only a few times. The read terminates 3 residues before the CDR3 end, so the remaining end is supplied by the germline J gene. The genes are TRBV6-2 or TRBV6-3 and TRBJ2-1, with 8 bases matching TRBD1. Per germline, CDR1 MNHEY and CDR2 SVGEGT. The CDR3 has 14 amino acids. V was clipped by 6 bases and J by 7 bases; unmatched bases: 8. The CDR3: CASRAGGAANEQFF. The CDR3 bases that were read are TGTGCCAGCAGGGCAGGGGGCGCGGCAAATGAG.

This clone was recorded many times. CDR3 DNA (partial): TGCAGTGCTAGGCCCAGGGACTATGGC. This encodes CSARPRDYG. From start to end, the CDR3 is CSARPRDYGYTF. The V and J genes are TRBV20-1 and TRBJ1-2; D is perhaps TRBD1 (5 bases). The sequence runs out 3 residues before the end of the CDR3; the remainder is reconstructed from the germline J gene. This CDR3 contains 12 residues. Trimming left V 3 bases short and J 3 bases short, with 8 bases between. The V gene's germline CDR1 is DFQATT and CDR2 SNEGSKA (reference sequence).

This clone appeared a few times. The read comes to an end 3 residues before the CDR3 does, leaving the germline J gene to fill in the end. The genes are TRBV30 and TRBJ1-2; D possibly corresponds to TRBD1 (5 bases). The CDR3 length is 15 residues. With 5 bases removed from V and 0 bases from J, the gap between germline ends came to 16 bases. CDR1 is GTSNPN and CDR2 is SVGIG in the germline V gene (reference sequence). Partial CDR3 DNA: TGTGCCTGGGGGGGGAAGTCCCTTCCTAACTATGGC. This sequence encodes CAWGGKSLPNYG. The entire CDR3 protein reads CAWGGKSLPNYGYTF. Full variable domain (missing parts from reference TRBV30 and TRBJ1-2): SQTIHQWPATLVQPVGSPLSLECTVEGTSNPNLYWYRQAAGRGLQLLFYSVGIGQISSEVPQNLSASRPQDRQFILSSKKLLLSDSGFYLCAWGGKSLPNYGYTFGSGTRLTVV.

This clone was picked up a small number of times. The missing CDR3 end, 3 residues past where the read stops, is filled in from the germline J gene. The chain joins TRBV18 to TRBJ2-7; 7 positions agree with TRBD2. The CDR3 is 13 residues long. After removal of 6 bases from V and 5 bases from J, the junction contained 7 bases not matched to a gene. CDR1 is KGHSH and CDR2 is LQKENI in the germline V gene. The part of the CDR3 DNA that was read is TGTGCCAGCTCGGCCGGGACTATCCACGAG. Its protein is CASSAGTIHE. From start to end, the CDR3 is CASSAGTIHEQYF.

Of note for this clone: The read ends 3 residues shy of where the CDR3 ends; the end is completed using the germline J gene. The chain recombines TRBV7-8 with TRBJ1-6; the match to TRBD1 covers 7 bases. The CDR3 covers 17 residues. V lost 1 base to trimming and J lost 9 bases; unmatched junction nucleotides: 12. Germline V gene lookup returns CDR1 SGHVS and CDR2 FQNEAQ. The DNA read from the CDR3 is TGTGCCAGCAGCTTAGGGGGTGGAACAGGGGAGCGTTCACCC. Protein product: CASSLGGGTGERSP. The full CDR3 sequence reads CASSLGGGTGERSPLHF.

This clone was counted between two and nine times. Sequencing ends 3 residues short of the CDR3 end; the germline J gene provides the rest. The chain couples TRBV30 to TRBJ2-7; 12 bases agree with TRBD1. From germline, CDR1 is GTSNPN and CDR2 SVGIG (reference sequence). There are 15 residues in the CDR3. J lost 0 bases, V lost 2 bases, and 2 bases had no gene match. CDR3 DNA (partial): TGTGCCTGGAGTCCGGGACAGGGGGCCTCCTACGAG. It codes for CAWSPGQGASYE. The CDR3, in full, reads CAWSPGQGASYEQYF.

As to this clone: The CDR3 end is not reached by the read, which stops 3 residues before it; the germline J gene fills it in. The rearrangement links TRBV7-9 to TRBJ2-3; TRBD2 is a possible D gene (5 bases). This CDR3 contains 14 residues. The germline CDR1 and CDR2 sequences are SEHNR and FQNEAQ (reference sequence). CDR3 DNA (partial): TGTGCCAGCAGCTTAGGAGCGGTCGGGTTGGCG. It is translated as CASSLGAVGLA. The whole CDR3 region reads CASSLGAVGLAQYF.

This clone was detected ten times or more. Read data end 3 residues before the CDR3 end; the end is taken from the germline J gene. The chain links TRBV2 to TRBJ1-1, with TRBD1 as a possible D gene (6 bases). Per the germline V gene, CDR1 is SNHLY and CDR2 is FYNNEI. CDR3 length: 13 amino acids. V was pared by 7 bases and J by 1 base, with 10 bases between. CDR3 DNA, as far as it was read: TGTGCCAGCACTAAGACAGGGAACACTGAA. Protein sequence: CASTKTGNTE. The entire CDR3 protein reads CASTKTGNTEAFF.

In this sample, this clone turned up many times. Sequencing ends 3 residues short of the CDR3 end; the germline J gene provides the rest. J is TRBJ2-3 and V is TRBV29-1; D remains ambiguous. CDR3 length: 13 residues. V gave up 1 base and J gave up 0 bases, with 5 bases separating them. CDR1 SQVTM and CDR2 ANQGSEA come from the germline V gene. The part of the CDR3 DNA that was read is TGCAGCGTTGAAGTAAGCAGCACAGATACG. It is translated as CSVEVSSTDT. The whole CDR3 region reads CSVEVSSTDTQYF.

This clone was seen only a few times. Coverage ceases 3 residues before the CDR3 finishes, and the germline J gene fills in the end. This sequence joins TRBV19 and TRBJ2-5; no definite D call. CDR1 is LNHDA and CDR2 is SQIVND in the germline V gene (reference sequence). The CDR3 loop spans 14 amino acids. V was trimmed by 3 bases and J by 1 base, leaving 9 bases between them. CDR3 region: CASSMSLGQETQYF. The CDR3 bases that were read are TGTGCCAGTAGTATGAGCCTCGGCCAAGAGACC.

This clone was seen ten or more times. The read comes to an end 3 residues before the CDR3 does, leaving the germline J gene to fill in the end. This chain connects TRBV7-3 to TRBJ2-1; D is possibly TRBD1 (6 bases). V was clipped by 5 bases and J by 0 bases, with 11 bases between them. CDR1 and CDR2 from the germline V gene are SGHTA and FQGTGA. The CDR3 covers 15 residues. Partial CDR3 DNA: TGTGCCAGCAGCATACAGGGAGACTCCTACAATGAG. This translates into CASSIQGDSYNE. The whole CDR3 protein is CASSIQGDSYNEQFF.

This clone was observed at least ten times. CDR3 sequence: CASSHSGTGVEKLFF. Incomplete CDR3 DNA: TGTGCCAGCAGTCACTCCGGGACAGGCGTCGAAAAA. This chain links TRBV12-3 or TRBV12-4 with TRBJ1-4, with 8 bases lining up with TRBD1. The CDR3 end is not reached by the read, which stops 3 residues before it; the germline J gene fills it in. CDR3 length equals 15 residues. V lost 5 bases to trimming and J lost 8 bases; unmatched junction nucleotides: 10.

This clone was counted at least ten times. The observed sequence ends 3 residues before the CDR3 terminus, with the missing tail filled in from the germline J gene. V is TRBV14 and J is TRBJ1-1; the D gene is possibly TRBD1 (5 bases). Trimming took off 1 base at V and 0 bases at J, with 12 bases between the two ends. Germline-derived CDR1 and CDR2 are SGHDN and FVKESK. CDR3 length: 16 amino acids. Incomplete CDR3 DNA: TGTGCCAGCAGCCAAGTCGGGGGGTATTTGAACACTGAA. Protein: CASSQVGGYLNTE. The full CDR3 protein reads CASSQVGGYLNTEAFF.

This clone appeared many times. The CDR3 DNA, read in part, is TGTGCCAGCAGCTCAGGGGTAACTAGCAATCAGCCC. This codes for CASSSGVTSNQP. The entire CDR3 reads CASSSGVTSNQPQHF. The J gene is TRBJ1-5, the V gene TRBV5-6; D might be TRBD1 (6 bases). The read gets to within 3 residues of the CDR3 end, and the germline J gene fills in the rest. This CDR3 comprises 15 residues. Trimming took off 3 bases at V and 0 bases at J, with 10 bases between the two ends. Germline V gives CDR1 SGHDT, CDR2 YYEEEE.

This clone was picked up many times. The CDR3 end falls 3 residues outside the read, so it is completed with the germline J gene. This chain joins TRBV13 and TRBJ2-3; D remains ambiguous. Trimming took 5 bases from V and 3 from J, leaving 12 bases between them. CDR1 and CDR2 (germline): PRHDT, FYEKMQ (reference sequence). The CDR3 has 14 residues. CDR3 DNA, as far as it was read: TGTGCCAGCAGCCCCAGGTATCGTACAGATACG. This sequence encodes CASSPRYRTDT. From start to end, the CDR3 is CASSPRYRTDTQYF.

This clone was seen only a few times. Read sequence stops 3 residues before the CDR3 end, and the germline J gene provides the missing end. V is TRBV30 and J is TRBJ2-1, with D possibly being TRBD2 (5 bases). V was clipped by 1 base and J by 8 bases, with 12 bases between them. This CDR3 spans 13 amino acids. The V gene's germline CDR1 is GTSNPN and CDR2 SVGIG (reference sequence). The DNA read from the CDR3 is TGTGCCTGGAGTGCCTGGACTCCCTATGAG. Translated: CAWSAWTPYE. The full CDR3 sequence reads CAWSAWTPYEQFF.

This clone was found many times. The read comes to an end 3 residues before the CDR3 does, leaving the germline J gene to fill in the end. The chain joins TRBV7-2 to TRBJ1-5; 8 bases map to TRBD1. The germline CDR1 and CDR2 sequences are SGHTA and FQGNSA. This CDR3 region has 13 residues. V lost 9 bases, J lost 6 bases, and 7 bases stayed unmatched. Here the CDR3 reads CASLQGAGQPQHF. The sequenced CDR3 bases are TGTGCCAGTCTCCAGGGGGCGGGTCAGCCC. Full variable domain (remainder filled in from reference TRBV7-2 and TRBJ1-5): GAGVSQSPSNKVTEKGKDVELRCDPISGHTALYWYRQSLGQGLEFLIYFQGNSAPDKSGLPSDRFSAERTGGSVSTLTIQRTQQEDSAVYLCASLQGAGQPQHFGDGTRLSIL.

This clone has a count of ten or more. Incomplete CDR3 DNA: TGTGCCAGCAATCAGGGGTCTCAGCCC. Amino acid sequence: CASNQGSQP. The whole CDR3 region reads CASNQGSQPQHF. The V call is TRBV6-2 or TRBV6-3, the J call TRBJ1-5; a weak D match, TRBD1 (6 bases). The read ends 3 residues shy of where the CDR3 ends; the end is completed using the germline J gene. Trimming cost V 7 bases and J 6 bases, with 10 bases left between them. This CDR3 comprises 12 residues. The germline CDR1 and CDR2 sequences are MNHEY and SVGEGT.

Many counts were recorded for this clone. The read halts 3 residues ahead of the CDR3 end, with the missing end drawn from the germline J gene. The rearrangement links TRBV5-8 to TRBJ2-1, with a possible D match to TRBD1 (6 bases). V lost 2 bases to trimming and J lost 1 base, with 10 bases between them. CDR3 length: 15 residues. Germline V CDR1 and CDR2: SGHTS, YDEGEE. Here the CDR3 reads CASSFRQASYNEQFF. Partial CDR3 DNA: TGTGCCAGCAGCTTCCGACAGGCTTCCTACAATGAG.

Comments on this clone: The CDR3 extends 3 residues past the end of the read, so its final part is completed from the germline J gene. The rearrangement uses TRBV19 and TRBJ2-3, with TRBD1 identical over 9 bases. CDR3 length equals 13 residues. The V gene's germline CDR1 is LNHDA and CDR2 SQIVND (reference sequence). The V gene end was trimmed by 10 bases and the J gene end by 4 bases; junction bases not matched to a gene: 6. The CDR3 is CATTGQGADTQYF. Incomplete CDR3 DNA: TGTGCCACCACGGGACAGGGTGCAGATACG.

This clone was seen repeatedly, ten times or more. The read stops 3 residues short of the end of the CDR3; the missing end is completed from the germline J gene. V and J are TRBV19 and TRBJ1-5; unclear D gene. The germline gives CDR1 LNHDA, CDR2 SQIVND (reference sequence). The CDR3 has 15 amino acids. The V end was cut by 1 base, the J end by 6 bases, with 13 bases between. The DNA read from the CDR3 is TGTGCCAGTAGTATAGCGGCGGATCCGGGTCAGCCC. It yields the protein CASSIAADPGQP. The whole CDR3 sequence is CASSIAADPGQPQHF.

This clone has just a few counts. The CDR3 reads CASSRGTGGGYGYTF. Incomplete CDR3 DNA: TGTGCCAGCTCACGCGGGACAGGGGGAGGATATGGC. This rearrangement joins TRBV18 to TRBJ1-2; 11 bases are shared with TRBD1. The CDR3 end falls 3 residues outside the read, so it is completed with the germline J gene. Looked up from germline, CDR1 is KGHSH and CDR2 is LQKENI. The CDR3 totals 15 residues. With V trimmed by 4 bases and J by 5 bases, 6 bases remained unmatched.

Concerning this clone itself: The read comes to an end 3 residues before the CDR3 does, leaving the germline J gene to fill in the end. J is TRBJ2-1 and V is TRBV7-9, with D maybe TRBD2 (5 bases). The germline CDR1 and CDR2 sequences are SEHNR and FQNEAQ (reference sequence). Trimming removed 3 bases from V and 0 bases from J, with 9 bases in between. The CDR3 has 15 residues. The part of the CDR3 DNA that was read is TGTGCCAGCAGCTTGGACTGGAGCTCCTACAATGAG. It specifies CASSLDWSSYNE. The full CDR3 is CASSLDWSSYNEQFF.

This clone was seen only a few times. The read comes to an end 3 residues before the CDR3 does, leaving the germline J gene to fill in the end. V is TRBV2 and J is TRBJ2-7, with 7 bases identical to TRBD2. The germline V gene has CDR1 SNHLY and CDR2 FYNNEI. J gave up 0 bases and V 0 bases, and 5 bases lay outside the gene matches. This CDR3 has 16 amino acids. Partial CDR3 DNA: TGTGCCAGCAGTGAAGCGGGGAGGGGCCCCTCCTACGAG. This encodes CASSEAGRGPSYE. The CDR3 in full is CASSEAGRGPSYEQYF.

This clone was recorded at least ten times. Sequencing ends 3 residues short of the CDR3 end; the germline J gene provides the rest. This rearrangement joins TRBV5-4 to TRBJ2-4; 8 positions match TRBD1. Germline loops: CDR1 SGHNT, CDR2 YYREEE (reference sequence). Trimming cost V 2 bases and J 3 bases; bases outside gene matches: 4. The CDR3 consists of 15 residues. CDR3 sequence: CASSLPTGDKNIQYF. CDR3 bases read: TGTGCCAGCAGCTTACCGACAGGGGACAAAAACATT.

This clone was detected many times. The read terminates 3 residues ahead of where the CDR3 ends, so the germline J gene completes it. V gene TRBV6-2 or TRBV6-3 combines with J gene TRBJ2-5; tentatively, D is TRBD1 (6 bases). Germline V gives CDR1 MNHEY, CDR2 SVGEGT. The CDR3 is made up of 15 amino acids. The germline V and J ends were trimmed by 3 bases and 5 bases, with 16 bases remaining between them. CDR3 amino acids: CASSYLGAIGETQYF. CDR3 bases read: TGTGCCAGCAGTTATCTGGGGGCAATCGGGGAGACC.